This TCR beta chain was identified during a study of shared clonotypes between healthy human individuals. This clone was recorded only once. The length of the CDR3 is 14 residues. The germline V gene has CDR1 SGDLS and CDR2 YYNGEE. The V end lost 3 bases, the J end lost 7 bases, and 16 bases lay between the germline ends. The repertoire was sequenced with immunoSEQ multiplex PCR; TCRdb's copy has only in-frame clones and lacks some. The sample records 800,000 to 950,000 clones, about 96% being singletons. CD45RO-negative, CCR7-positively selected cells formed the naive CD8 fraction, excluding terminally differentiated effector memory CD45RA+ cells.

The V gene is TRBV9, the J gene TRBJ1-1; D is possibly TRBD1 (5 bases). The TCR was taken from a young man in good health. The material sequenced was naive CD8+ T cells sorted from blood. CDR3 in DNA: TGTGCCAGCAGCGCCGCTACGGGGGATGATGAAGCTTTCTTT. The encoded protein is CASSAATGDDEAFF.